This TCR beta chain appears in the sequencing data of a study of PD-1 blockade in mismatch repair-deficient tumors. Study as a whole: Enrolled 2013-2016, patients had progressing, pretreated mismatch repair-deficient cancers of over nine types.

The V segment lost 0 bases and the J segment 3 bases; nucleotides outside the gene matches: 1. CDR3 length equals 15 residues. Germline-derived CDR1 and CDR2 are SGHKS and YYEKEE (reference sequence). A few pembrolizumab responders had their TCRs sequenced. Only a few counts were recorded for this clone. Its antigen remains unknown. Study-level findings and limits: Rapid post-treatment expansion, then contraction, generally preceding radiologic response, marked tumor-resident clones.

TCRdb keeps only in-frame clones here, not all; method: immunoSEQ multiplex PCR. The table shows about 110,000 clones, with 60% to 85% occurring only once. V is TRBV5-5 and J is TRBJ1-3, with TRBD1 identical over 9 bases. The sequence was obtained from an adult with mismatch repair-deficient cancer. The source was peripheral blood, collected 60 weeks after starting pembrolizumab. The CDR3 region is CASSLGTGVGNTIYF. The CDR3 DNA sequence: TGTGCCAGCAGCTTGGGGACAGGGGTTGGAAACACCATATATTTT.